This T cell receptor (beta chain) derives from a study of glioma-infiltrating T cells after dendritic cell vaccination. This clone was seen just once. Measured with immunoSEQ multiplex PCR; TCRdb has only the in-frame clones, and not every one. The sample carries more than 55,000 clones, over 75% recorded once. As to time point: after dendritic cell vaccination, including at tumor progression/relapse. The CDR3 has 13 amino acids. The germline V gene encodes CDR1 GTSNPN and CDR2 SVGIG (reference sequence). Trimming removed 3 bases from V and 4 bases from J; junction bases left unmatched: 4. J is TRBJ1-2 and V is TRBV30, with 8 bases that match TRBD1. This receptor was obtained from a human donor with glioblastoma. The sequencing here drew on blood, taken after dendritic cell vaccination. The CDR3, as DNA: TGTGCCTGGAGCATCGGACAGGGCTATGGCTACACCTTC. Protein sequence: CAWSIGQGYGYTF.